Following are 11 T cell receptor beta chains from one sample sequenced in a study of blood T cell repertoires in COVID-19. Sequencing used immunoSEQ multiplex PCR; TCRdb keeps in-frame clones, though not all of them. The sample shows 200,000 to 300,000 clones, approximately 83% of them seen only once. Sequencing was performed on PBMCs or T cells enriched from blood (not recorded which). These receptors were collected from a woman aged 40 to 50 with acute COVID-19.

The chain is built from TRBV4-1 and TRBJ2-7; 7 bases match TRBD2. The CDR3 runs 20 residues. Germline loops: CDR1 MGHRA, CDR2 YSYEKL. Trimming took 2 bases from V and 0 from J; bases not matched to a gene: 19. CDR3 in DNA: TGCGCCAGCAGCCAATTTGCTTTGTCTAGCGGACTGTTAAGCTCCTACGAGCAGTACTTC. Translation: CASSQFALSSGLLSSYEQYF.

The chain combines TRBV6-5 with TRBJ1-2; D uncertain. Trimming cost V 5 bases and J 5 bases, with 12 bases left between them. The CDR3 covers 13 residues. The germline V gene encodes CDR1 MNHEY and CDR2 SVGAGI. The CDR3 coding sequence is TGTGCCAGCAGTATACGGGATCTGTATGGCTACACCTTC. It specifies CASSIRDLYGYTF.

The rearrangement links TRBV19 to TRBJ2-2; 9 bases agree with TRBD1. The germline V gene has CDR1 LNHDA and CDR2 SQIVND (reference sequence). The CDR3 length is 14 residues. The V gene end was trimmed by 9 bases and the J gene end by 0 bases; junction bases not matched to a gene: 2. The CDR3 loop is CASGTGSNTGELFF. The CDR3 DNA follows: TGTGCCAGCGGGACAGGGTCGAACACCGGGGAGCTGTTTTTT.

This chain connects TRBV30 to TRBJ1-1, with 9 bases lining up with TRBD1. The CDR3 length is 13 residues. The J segment lost 5 bases and the V segment lost 6 bases, leaving 7 bases of the junction unmatched. Germline CDR1 and CDR2: GTSNPN and SVGIG (reference sequence). The CDR3 protein is CACPGQGRTEAFF. The CDR3 DNA reads as TGTGCCTGCCCGGGACAGGGTCGGACTGAAGCTTTCTTT.

V is TRBV2 and J is TRBJ2-3, with 10 bases fitting TRBD1. The length of the CDR3 is 15 residues. The V gene's germline CDR1 is SNHLY and CDR2 FYNNEI. V lost 6 bases, J lost 2 bases, and 5 bases stayed unmatched. The CDR3 DNA is TGTGCCAGCAGACGGACAGGGGGTATCACAGATACGCAGTATTTT. This codes for CASRRTGGITDTQYF. Full variable domain (missing parts from reference TRBV2 and TRBJ2-3): EPEVTQTPSHQVTQMGQEVILRCVPISNHLYFYWYRQILGQKVEFLVSFYNNEISEKSEIFDDQFSVERPDGSNFTLKIRSTKLEDSAMYFCASRRTGGITDTQYFGPGTRLTVL.

The rearrangement links TRBV2 to TRBJ2-2, with 12 positions matching TRBD2. The junction had 5 bases not matched to a gene; V was cut back by 7 bases and J by 2 bases. Germline CDR1 reads SNHLY; CDR2 reads FYNNEI. The CDR3 is 16 amino acids. Written as DNA, the CDR3 is TGTGCCAGCAAGGCTAGCGGGAGGGGTAACACCGGGGAGCTGTTTTTT. Translated, it gives CASKASGRGNTGELFF. The full variable domain, its missing parts supplied by reference TRBV2 and TRBJ2-2, is EPEVTQTPSHQVTQMGQEVILRCVPISNHLYFYWYRQILGQKVEFLVSFYNNEISEKSEIFDDQFSVERPDGSNFTLKIRSTKLEDSAMYFCASKASGRGNTGELFFGEGSRLTVL.

The chain employs TRBV7-8 and TRBJ1-1; D uncertain. Trimming removed 0 bases at V and 2 bases at J, with 7 bases between. The CDR3 consists of 14 residues. Germline V gene data show CDR1 as SGHVS and CDR2 as FQNEAQ. CDR3 residues: CASSLAQPNTEAFF. The CDR3 DNA follows: TGTGCCAGCAGCTTAGCACAGCCAAACACTGAAGCTTTCTTT.

The J gene is TRBJ2-3, the V gene TRBV6-5; possible D gene TRBD2, 6 bases. The CDR3 extends over 14 amino acids. V was trimmed by 7 bases and J by 0 bases, leaving 11 bases between them. CDR1 and CDR2 (germline): MNHEY, SVGAGI. The CDR3 is CASKPGLSTDTQYF. DNA of the CDR3: TGTGCCAGCAAACCGGGACTGAGCACAGATACGCAGTATTTT.

The CDR3 loop is CASSFPGLAGTYEQYF. The CDR3 nucleotides read TGTGCCAGCAGCTTCCCGGGACTAGCGGGAACCTACGAGCAGTACTTC. This chain connects TRBV11-3 to TRBJ2-7; the match to TRBD2 covers 13 bases. V lost 3 bases and J lost 2; bases outside the gene matches: 4. CDR1 is SGHNT, CDR2 YENEEA, per germline. The CDR3 contains 16 residues.

This clone was found a few times. The chain carries TRBV9 and TRBJ2-7, with 7 positions matching TRBD2. V lost 5 bases and J lost 0; bases outside the gene matches: 8. Germline V gene sequence: CDR1 SGDLS, CDR2 YYNGEE. The CDR3 runs to 15 residues. The chain's CDR3 is CASSRTSEPSYEQYF. Written as DNA, the CDR3 is TGTGCCAGCAGTCGAACTAGCGAGCCCTCCTACGAGCAGTACTTC.

The chain uses TRBV5-1 and TRBJ1-1, with TRBD1 identical over 7 bases. Germline V gene data show CDR1 as SGHRS and CDR2 as YFSETQ. The CDR3 extends over 16 amino acids. The V gene end was trimmed by 1 base and the J gene end by 0 bases; junction bases not matched to a gene: 6. CDR3 amino acids: CASSLLAGGLNTEAFF. The DNA for the CDR3 is TGCGCCAGCAGCTTGCTGGCAGGGGGACTGAACACTGAAGCTTTCTTT.